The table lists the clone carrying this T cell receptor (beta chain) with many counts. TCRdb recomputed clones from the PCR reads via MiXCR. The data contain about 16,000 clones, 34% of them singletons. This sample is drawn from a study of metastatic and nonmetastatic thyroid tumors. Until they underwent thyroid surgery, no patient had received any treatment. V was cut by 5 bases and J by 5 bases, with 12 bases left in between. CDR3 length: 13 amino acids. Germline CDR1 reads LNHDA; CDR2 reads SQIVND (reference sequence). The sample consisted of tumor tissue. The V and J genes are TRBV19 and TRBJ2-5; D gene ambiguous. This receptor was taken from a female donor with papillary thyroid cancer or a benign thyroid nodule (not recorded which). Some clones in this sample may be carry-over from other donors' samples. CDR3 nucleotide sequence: TGTGCCAGTAGTGGTCCGTTGAGGGAGACCCAGTACTTC. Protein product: CASSGPLRETQYF.